This T cell receptor (beta chain) derives from a study of blood T cell repertoires in COVID-19. As for the study in general: Donors in the United States, Italy and Spain gave samples during acute or convalescent COVID-19. In each case, the material was cDNA or gDNA derived from T cells, B-cell-depleted T cells, or PBMCs.

In the authors' workflow: Amplification with reference gene primers provided the estimates of nucleated cell counts. Some clones are missing from TCRdb's copy, which holds only in-frame ones; the method was immunoSEQ multiplex PCR. For V, J and clone size, that table is used; D and trimming come from the DNA. The table lists about 95,000 clones, 81% of them singletons. This sequence was found in a man older than 75 with COVID-19, enrolled during active disease. Sample: peripheral blood.

The CDR3 is CASRPTSGGNRGEQYF. In DNA, the CDR3 is TGTGCCAGCAGGCCGACTAGCGGGGGTAACCGGGGGGAGCAGTACTTC. This rearrangement joins TRBV3-1 (or the pseudogene TRBV3-2) to TRBJ2-7; TRBD2 aligns across 12 bases. This CDR3 is built from 16 residues. The germline gives CDR1 LGHDT, CDR2 YNNKEL (reference sequence). Trimming removed 6 bases from V and 7 bases from J; junction bases left unmatched: 13.